This is a list of T cell receptor beta chains from one sample in a study of shared clonotypes between healthy human individuals. TCRdb keeps only in-frame clones here, not all; method: immunoSEQ multiplex PCR. The sample carries millions of clones, approximately 92% recorded once. Source material: naive CD4+ T cells sorted from blood. The receptor set was obtained from a man younger than 35 in good health. The CDR3 runs from the conserved cysteine through the conserved F or W. A D gene is named only where the DNA matches it firmly.

TRBV2	-	TRBJ2-7	CASNQDRYLSYEQYF	TGTGCCAGCAATCAAGACAGGTACCTCTCCTACGAGCAGTACTTC
TRBV6-1	-	TRBJ1-1	CASSEAGAITEAFF	TGTGCCAGCAGTGAAGCCGGGGCTATCACTGAAGCTTTCTTT
TRBV10-3	-	TRBJ1-1	CATRISGTVNTEAFF	TGTGCCACCAGAATCTCCGGGACCGTGAACACTGAAGCTTTCTTT
TRBV5-1	-	TRBJ1-3	CASSFEVSGNTIYF	TGCGCCAGCAGCTTTGAGGTCTCTGGAAACACCATATATTTT
TRBV15	-	TRBJ1-4	CATSRGGPEKLFF	TGTGCCACCAGCAGAGGAGGACCGGAAAAACTGTTTTTT
TRBV5-1	TRBD2	TRBJ2-5	CASSLFSGVQETQYF	TGCGCCAGCAGCTTGTTTAGCGGGGTACAAGAGACCCAGTACTTC
TRBV11-2	TRBD1	TRBJ1-4	CASSLPGTGREKLFF	TGTGCCAGCAGCCTTCCCGGGACAGGGCGGGAAAAACTGTTTTTT
TRBV6-1	TRBD1	TRBJ2-5	CASSEDLGGTGGRETQYF	TGTGCCAGCAGTGAAGATCTTGGGGGGACAGGGGGCAGAGAGACCCAGTACTTC
TRBV19	TRBD2	TRBJ2-3	CASSTGTSGTDTQYF	TGTGCCAGTAGCACCGGGACTAGCGGGACAGATACGCAGTATTTT
TRBV6-6	-	TRBJ1-1	CASRDSQNTEAFF	TGTGCCAGCAGGGACAGCCAGAACACTGAAGCTTTCTTT
TRBV7-7	-	TRBJ2-3	CASSLGTGSTDTQYF	TGTGCTAGCAGCTTAGGGACGGGCAGCACAGATACGCAGTATTTT
TRBV7-2	TRBD1	TRBJ1-6	CASSPRNRGSSPLHF	TGTGCCAGCAGCCCCCGGAACAGGGGAAGCTCACCCCTCCACTTT